This is a list of T cell receptor beta chains from one sample in a study of blood T cells in healthy people across ages. Via MiXCR, TCRdb re-called the 5' RACE reads, giving one row per CDR3 protein. The sample carries about a million distinct CDR3 sequences, roughly two fifths recorded once. Sequencing was done on a sample of blood. The source of these receptors is a young man in good health. CDR3s include the opening cysteine and the closing phenylalanine or tryptophan. Fields, in order: clone size, D gene, V gene, J gene, CDR3 DNA, CDR3 protein. A D gene is named only where the DNA matches it firmly. Where a row states a size, it is once, few, many or the class of an expanded clone; other rows omit it.

.	.	TRBV10-3	TRBJ1-1	TGTGCCATCAGCGCGGCGAACACTGAAGCTTTCTTT	CAISAANTEAFF
.	.	TRBV6-2/TRBV6-3	TRBJ1-6	TGTGCCAGCAGCCCTCTGGCCAATTCACCCCTCCACTTT	CASSPLANSPLHF
.	.	TRBV6-6	TRBJ2-5	TGTGCCAGTCGGTCGGGGTACCAAGAGACCCAGTACTTC	CASRSGYQETQYF
.	.	TRBV12-3/TRBV12-4	TRBJ2-1	TGTGCCAGCACCCCCGGGACATATTACAATGAGCAGTTCTTC	CASTPGTYYNEQFF
few	TRBD2	TRBV5-1	TRBJ2-5	TGCGCCAGCAGTTCCGGGACTATTAAAGAGACCCAGTACTTC	CASSSGTIKETQYF
.	TRBD2	TRBV6-2/TRBV6-3	TRBJ2-1	TGTGCCAGCAGTTATGAGCGGGGGGATCTCAATGAGCAGTTCTTC	CASSYERGDLNEQFF
few	.	TRBV30	TRBJ2-1	TGTGCCTGGCAGGGGGGAATGAATGAGCAGTTCTTC	CAWQGGMNEQFF
.	.	TRBV5-6	TRBJ1-1	TGTGCCAGCAGCTTGCCAGGGGCAGCCACTGAAGCTTTCTTT	CASSLPGAATEAFF
.	TRBD1	TRBV20-1	TRBJ2-5	TGCAGTGCTAGTCGAAGGGACAGGGTGGCGACCCAGTACTTC	CSASRRDRVATQYF
few	TRBD2	TRBV20-1	TRBJ2-5	TGCAGTGCTAGAGGGGGGGGTTTCGGAGAGACCCAGTACTTC	CSARGGGFGETQYF
few	TRBD1	TRBV20-1	TRBJ1-2	TGCAGTGTCCTAAAACAGGGGGCTGACGGCTACACCTTC	CSVLKQGADGYTF
.	.	TRBV12-3/TRBV12-4	TRBJ1-2	TGTGCCAGCAGTTTGGCTCTTTCCTTAACCGGGCTAAACTATGGCTACACCTTC	CASSLALSLTGLNYGYTF
.	.	TRBV5-1	TRBJ1-5	TGCGCCAGCAGCTTGGGGGACGGAGGCAATCAGCCCCAGCATTTT	CASSLGDGGNQPQHF
.	.	TRBV12-3/TRBV12-4	TRBJ1-3	TGTGCCAGCAGTCCTCCCCGAGGAGGGATAAGGACTGGAAACACCATATATTTT	CASSPPRGGIRTGNTIYF
many	.	TRBV4-3	TRBJ1-2	TGCGCCAGCAGCCAAGACCAGACAATACCCTATGGCTACACCTTC	CASSQDQTIPYGYTF
.	.	TRBV6-4	TRBJ2-1	TGTGCCAGCAGTGAAGGAGCGGGCTCCTACAATGAGCAGTTCTTC	CASSEGAGSYNEQFF
many	TRBD2	TRBV6-6	TRBJ2-7	TGTGCCAGCATCTCGCGGGGGGTCTCGTACGAGCAGTACTTC	CASISRGVSYEQYF
.	.	TRBV20-1	TRBJ1-4	TGCAGTGCTAAGTCCGGGACGGTAGAAAAACTGTTTTTT	CSAKSGTVEKLFF
.	TRBD1	TRBV9	TRBJ1-4	TGTGCCAGCAGCCCCACCCCTGCGGACAGGGAGGGTGAAAAACTGTTTTTT	CASSPTPADREGEKLFF
.	.	TRBV10-3	TRBJ2-7	TGTGCCATTGGGGAGGGAACAGGGGATTACGAGCAGTACTTC	CAIGEGTGDYEQYF
.	TRBD1	TRBV25-1	TRBJ1-6	TGTGCCAGCAGTGCTCAAGACAGGGGTAATTCACCCCTCCACTTT	CASSAQDRGNSPLHF
few	TRBD1	TRBV20-1	TRBJ1-2	TGCAGTGCCGCCTACAGGGGGAGCTATGGCTACACCTTC	CSAAYRGSYGYTF
.	TRBD1	TRBV29-1	TRBJ1-2	TGCAGCGTTGCGGAAGGGACAGGGGCGAATGGCTACACCTTC	CSVAEGTGANGYTF
.	TRBD1	TRBV7-8	TRBJ2-3	TGTGCCAGCAGCTTAAGGGGGCCGATATCAGCAGATACGCAGTATTTT	CASSLRGPISADTQYF
.	.	TRBV6-2/TRBV6-3	TRBJ1-1	TGTGCCAGCAGTTACCGATGGAGGGGGGGAACTGAAGCTTTCTTT	CASSYRWRGGTEAFF
few	.	TRBV20-1	TRBJ1-2	TGCAGTGCCGCGAGATCAGGGCAGACCAACTATGGCTACACCTTC	CSAARSGQTNYGYTF
.	TRBD2	TRBV6-2/TRBV6-3	TRBJ2-3	TGTGCCAGCATTTGGGCGGGGGGTCTTCCCACAGATACGCAGTATTTT	CASIWAGGLPTDTQYF
few	TRBD1	TRBV27	TRBJ1-4	TGTGCCAGCAGTTTAGGTTTGGACAGGGGCTTTCGGACTAATGAAAAACTGTTTTTT	CASSLGLDRGFRTNEKLFF
few	TRBD1	TRBV5-1	TRBJ1-1	TGCGCCAGCAGCAGGCTGACAGGGGAGTACACTGAAGCTTTCTTT	CASSRLTGEYTEAFF
.	.	TRBV20-1	TRBJ1-5	TGCAGTGCCACGACCGCAGGGGGCAATCAGCCCCAGCATTTT	CSATTAGGNQPQHF
.	.	TRBV7-2	TRBJ2-1	TGTGCCAGCAGCCCCCACGCAGCCTACAATGAGCAGTTCTTC	CASSPHAAYNEQFF
few	.	TRBV25-1	TRBJ2-1	TGTGCCAGCAGTGGGGCCCGGACCCAGAATTACAATGAGCAGTTCTTC	CASSGARTQNYNEQFF
.	.	TRBV4-3	TRBJ2-5	TGCGCCAGCAGCCAAGATCTATGGGACACTCCATCCGAAGAGACCCAGTACTTC	CASSQDLWDTPSEETQYF
.	TRBD1	TRBV6-1	TRBJ1-5	TGTGCCAGCAGTAGTACAGGGGGGATGGGGCATTTT	CASSSTGGMGHF
.	.	TRBV2	TRBJ1-1	TGTGCCAGCAGTGATTTTGATACTGAAGCTTTCTTT	CASSDFDTEAFF
.	.	TRBV12-3/TRBV12-4	TRBJ2-7	TGTGCCAGCAGTGCTACAGGGATCTACGAGCAGTACTTC	CASSATGIYEQYF
few	TRBD1	TRBV4-2	TRBJ1-2	TGTGCCAGCAGCCAGGCTTCGACAGGGACCCCCTATGGCTACACCTTC	CASSQASTGTPYGYTF
.	.	TRBV4-3	TRBJ1-5	TGCGCCAGCAGCCAAGATGCGGGGATCCTAAATCAGCCCCAGCATTTT	CASSQDAGILNQPQHF
.	.	TRBV3-1	TRBJ1-2	TGTGCCAGCAGCCAAGAGTTCCCGTTTGATGGCTACACCTTC	CASSQEFPFDGYTF
.	.	TRBV27	TRBJ2-3	TGTGCCAGCCACGCCGGGACCACCACAGATACGCGGTATTTT	CASHAGTTTDTRYF
.	.	TRBV11-2	TRBJ2-1	TGTGCCAGCAGCTTAGGGGCAGGGCCCCCGTCTGTTTTAATCGGTGAGCAGTTCTTC	CASSLGAGPPSVLIGEQFF
once	TRBD1	TRBV20-1	TRBJ2-1	TGCAGTGCGAAAAGGGACAGGGTCCCTTACAATGAGCAGTTCTTC	CSAKRDRVPYNEQFF
.	TRBD1	TRBV6-2/TRBV6-3	TRBJ2-7	TGTGCCAGCACTCACTCGGGACAGCCCCTCGACGAGCAGTACTTC	CASTHSGQPLDEQYF